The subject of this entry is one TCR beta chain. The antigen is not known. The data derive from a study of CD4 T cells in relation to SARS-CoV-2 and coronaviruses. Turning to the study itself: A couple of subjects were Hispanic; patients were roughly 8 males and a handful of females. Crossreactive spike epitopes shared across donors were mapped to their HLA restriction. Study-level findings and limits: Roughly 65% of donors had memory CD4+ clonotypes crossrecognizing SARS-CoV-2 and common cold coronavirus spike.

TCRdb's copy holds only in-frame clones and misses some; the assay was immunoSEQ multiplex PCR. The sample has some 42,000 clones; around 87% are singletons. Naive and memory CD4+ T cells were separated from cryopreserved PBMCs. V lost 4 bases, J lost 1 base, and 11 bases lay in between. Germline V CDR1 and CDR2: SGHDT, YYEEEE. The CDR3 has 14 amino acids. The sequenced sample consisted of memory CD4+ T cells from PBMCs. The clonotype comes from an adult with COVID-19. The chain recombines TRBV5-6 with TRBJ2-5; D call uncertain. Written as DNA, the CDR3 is TGTGCCAGCAGCCGAGGTATATCCCAAGAGACCCAGTACTTC. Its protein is CASSRGISQETQYF.